This T cell receptor (beta chain) was retrieved from a study of cytomegalovirus exposure and HLA in healthy donors. Broader study findings: Subsequent analysis of the 120 or so validation repertoires found a tendency for first-cohort TCR clusters to co-occur.

The CDR3 extends over 13 amino acids. Trimming took off 4 bases at V and 1 base at J, with 10 bases between the two ends. The germline V gene has CDR1 SQVTM and CDR2 ANQGSEA. Concerning this clone: Its antigen is still unknown.

TCRdb's table, derived via immunoSEQ multiplex PCR, lists solely in-frame clones and lacks some. Among fewer than 90,000 clones, roughly 80% were seen once, and the ten largest hold around 10%. The chain combines TRBV29-1 with TRBJ2-5, with D possibly being TRBD1 (5 bases). This clonotype was sampled from a woman aged 18-29 years in good health and CMV-seropositive. Specimen: PBMCs. The CDR3 DNA sequence: TGCAGCGTTGTCAGAACAGGCCAAGAGACCCAGTACTTC. Protein: CSVVRTGQETQYF.